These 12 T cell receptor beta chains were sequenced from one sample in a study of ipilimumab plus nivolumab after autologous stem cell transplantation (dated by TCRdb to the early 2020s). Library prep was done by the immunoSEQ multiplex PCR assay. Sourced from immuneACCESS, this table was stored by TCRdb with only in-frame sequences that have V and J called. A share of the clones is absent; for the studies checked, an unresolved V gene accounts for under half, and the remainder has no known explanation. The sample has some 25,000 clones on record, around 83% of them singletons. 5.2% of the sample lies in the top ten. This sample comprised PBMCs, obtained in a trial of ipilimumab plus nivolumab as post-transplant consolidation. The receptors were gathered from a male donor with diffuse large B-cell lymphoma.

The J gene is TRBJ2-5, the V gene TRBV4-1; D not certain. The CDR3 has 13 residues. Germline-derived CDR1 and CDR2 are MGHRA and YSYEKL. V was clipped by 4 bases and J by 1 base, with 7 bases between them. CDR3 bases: TGCGCCAGCAGCCTCGGCTTCCAAGAGACCCAGTACTTC. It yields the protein CASSLGFQETQYF.

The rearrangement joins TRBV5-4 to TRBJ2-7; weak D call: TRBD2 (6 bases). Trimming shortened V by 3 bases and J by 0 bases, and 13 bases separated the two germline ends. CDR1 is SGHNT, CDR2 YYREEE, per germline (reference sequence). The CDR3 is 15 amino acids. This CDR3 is CASSYRDWSSYEQYF. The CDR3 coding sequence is TGTGCCAGCAGCTACCGGGACTGGAGCTCCTACGAGCAGTACTTC.

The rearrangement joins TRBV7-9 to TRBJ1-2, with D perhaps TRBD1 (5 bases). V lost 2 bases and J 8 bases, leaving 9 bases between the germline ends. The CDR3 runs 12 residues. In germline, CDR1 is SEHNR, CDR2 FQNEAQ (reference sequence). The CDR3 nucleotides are TGTGCCAGCAGCTTAACAGGTCGAGGCTACACCTTC. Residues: CASSLTGRGYTF.

The CDR3 DNA is TGCGCCAGCAGCTTGGGTCTAGCGGTGACCCAAGAGACCCAGTACTTC. The encoded protein is CASSLGLAVTQETQYF. The genes are TRBV5-1 and TRBJ2-5; 7 bases match TRBD2. J gave up 1 base and V 0 bases, and 6 bases lay outside the gene matches. This CDR3 spans 16 amino acids. From germline, CDR1 is SGHRS and CDR2 YFSETQ.

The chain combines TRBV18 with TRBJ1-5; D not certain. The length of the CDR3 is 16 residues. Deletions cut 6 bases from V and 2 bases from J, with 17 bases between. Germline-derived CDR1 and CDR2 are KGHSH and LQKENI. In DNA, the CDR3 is TGTGCCAGCTCGCCCGGGGAGGGCGGGGGCAATCAGCCCCAGCATTTT. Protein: CASSPGEGGGNQPQHF. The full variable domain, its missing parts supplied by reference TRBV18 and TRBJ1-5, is NAGVMQNPRHLVRRRGQEARLRCSPMKGHSHVYWYRQLPEEGLKFMVYLQKENIIDESGMPKERFSAEFPKEGPSILRIQQVVRGDSAAYFCASSPGEGGGNQPQHFGDGTRLSIL.

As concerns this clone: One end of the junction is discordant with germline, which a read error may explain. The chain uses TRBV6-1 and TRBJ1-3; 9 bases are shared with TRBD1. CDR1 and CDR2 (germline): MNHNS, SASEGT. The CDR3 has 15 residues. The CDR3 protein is CASSEGTGLGNTIYF. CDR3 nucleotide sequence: TGTGCCAGCAGCGAAGGGACAGGGCTTGGAAACACCATATATTTT.

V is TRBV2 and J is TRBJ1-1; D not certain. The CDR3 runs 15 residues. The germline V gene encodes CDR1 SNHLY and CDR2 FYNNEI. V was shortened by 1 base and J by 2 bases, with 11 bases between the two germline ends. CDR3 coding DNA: TGTGCCAGCAGTGAAGATCCGGGGAGCAACACTGAAGCTTTCTTT. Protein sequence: CASSEDPGSNTEAFF.

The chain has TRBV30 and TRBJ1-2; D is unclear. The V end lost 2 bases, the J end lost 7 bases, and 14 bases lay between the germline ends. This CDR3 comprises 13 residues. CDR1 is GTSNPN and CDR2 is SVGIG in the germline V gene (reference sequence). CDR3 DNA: TGTGCCTGGAGTTGGGGAAGTCTGGGTGGCTACACCTTC. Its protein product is CAWSWGSLGGYTF. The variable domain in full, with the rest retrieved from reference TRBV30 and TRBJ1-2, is SQTIHQWPATLVQPVGSPLSLECTVEGTSNPNLYWYRQAAGRGLQLLFYSVGIGQISSEVPQNLSASRPQDRQFILSSKKLLLSDSGFYLCAWSWGSLGGYTFGSGTRLTVV.

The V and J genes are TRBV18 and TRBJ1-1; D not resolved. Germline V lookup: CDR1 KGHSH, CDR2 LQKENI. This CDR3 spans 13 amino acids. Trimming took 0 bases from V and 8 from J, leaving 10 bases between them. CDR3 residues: CASSPPSFPEAFF. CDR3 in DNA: TGTGCCAGCTCACCACCGTCCTTTCCGGAAGCTTTCTTT.

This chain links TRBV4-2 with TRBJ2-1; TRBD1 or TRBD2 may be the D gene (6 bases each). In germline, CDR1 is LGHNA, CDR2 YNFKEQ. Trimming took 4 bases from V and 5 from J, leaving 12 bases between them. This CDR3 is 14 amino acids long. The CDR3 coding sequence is TGTGCCAGCAGCCCCGGGGGCACAAACAATGAGCAGTTCTTC. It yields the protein CASSPGGTNNEQFF.

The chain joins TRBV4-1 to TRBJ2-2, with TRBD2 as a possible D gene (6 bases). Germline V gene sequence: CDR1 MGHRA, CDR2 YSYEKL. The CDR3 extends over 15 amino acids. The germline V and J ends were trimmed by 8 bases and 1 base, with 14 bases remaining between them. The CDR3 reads CASSSRAGNTGELFF. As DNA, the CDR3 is TGCGCCAGCTCCTCCCGAGCGGGGAACACCGGGGAGCTGTTTTTT.

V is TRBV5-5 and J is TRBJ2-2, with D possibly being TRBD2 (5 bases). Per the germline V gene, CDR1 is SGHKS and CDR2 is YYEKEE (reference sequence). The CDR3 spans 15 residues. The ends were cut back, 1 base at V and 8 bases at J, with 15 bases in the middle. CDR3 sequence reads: CASSLSPSLTGELFF. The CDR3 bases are TGTGCCAGCAGCTTGAGTCCTAGCTTGACTGGGGAGCTGTTTTTT.